The rows below give T cell receptor beta chains drawn from one sample of a study of T cell repertoires in cytomegalovirus infection. TCRdb reanalysed the reads using MiXCR and keeps one entry per CDR3 protein. The table records more than 150,000 distinct CDR3 sequences, roughly 20% of them present only once. Sequencing was done on a sample of PBMCs. The receptor source for this set is a human donor in good health (CMV status not recorded). Some clones in this sample may be carry-over from other donors' samples. The conserved cysteine and the conserved F or W are not part of the CDR3 here.

j_call v_call cdr3_aa
TRBJ2-7 TRBV28 ASSSGASGSNQQY
TRBJ2-7 TRBV28 ASSLLGPPPYEQY
TRBJ1-4 TRBV7-8 ASTRRAGLNEKLF
TRBJ2-7 TRBV7-9 ASSLGGSNYEQY
TRBJ1-6 TRBV6-1 ASRNTGNNSPLH
TRBJ2-3 TRBV4-2 ASSQEEGGVRFGADTQY
TRBJ2-5 TRBV20-1 SANPHRLQETQY
TRBJ2-1 TRBV2 ASSGDRRPKNEQF
TRBJ1-2 TRBV20-1 SASEFQRGNYGYT
TRBJ2-3 TRBV7-2 ASSFVAGDTQY
TRBJ2-1 TRBV12-5 ASGLTEGVSSYNEQF
TRBJ1-1 TRBV6-2/TRBV6-3 ASTSVNTEAF
TRBJ1-1 TRBV6-5 ASSYGVLVNTEAF
TRBJ2-3 TRBV11-1 ASSLAGQDTQY
TRBJ2-2 TRBV7-6 ASSTSTGYHGELF
TRBJ1-2 TRBV7-2 ASSLDGREYGYT